Listed below are T cell receptor beta chains from one sample, sequenced in a study of neurological immune-mediated disorders. MiXCR was run by TCRdb on the 5' RACE reads, yielding one entry per CDR3 protein. The table lists 40,000 to 50,000 distinct CDR3 sequences, about 9.4% of them singletons, with approximately 21% in the top ten. The sample comprised PBMCs. The receptors stem from a woman in her thirties or forties with HTLV-1-associated myelopathy (HAM/TSP). CDR3s include the opening cysteine and the closing phenylalanine or tryptophan. A D gene is named only where the DNA matches it firmly. The size entry is marked missing in some rows and otherwise reads once, few, many or a size class.

d_gene	v_gene	j_gene	abundance	CDR3aa	CDR3nt
.	TRBV7-2	TRBJ1-2	many	CASSAQRQAANYGYTF	TGTGCCAGCAGCGCCCAGCGACAGGCGGCTAACTATGGCTACACCTTC
.	TRBV6-5	TRBJ1-5	many	CASSYKDGNQPQHF	TGTGCCAGCAGTTATAAGGACGGCAATCAGCCCCAGCATTTT
TRBD2	TRBV2	TRBJ2-1	many	CASTKIRTSGGNEQFF	TGTGCCAGCACCAAAATAAGGACTAGCGGGGGCAATGAGCAGTTCTTC
TRBD1	TRBV4-1	TRBJ1-2	many	CASSLDRGDRFYGYTF	TGCGCCAGCAGCCTAGACAGGGGCGACCGCTTTTATGGCTACACCTTC
TRBD2	TRBV5-1	TRBJ2-7	many	CASSFMRGSYEQYF	TGCGCCAGCAGCTTTATGCGGGGGAGCTACGAGCAGTACTTC
.	TRBV5-1	TRBJ1-1	many	CASRDQGNTEAFF	TGCGCCAGCCGGGACCAGGGGAACACTGAAGCTTTCTTT
TRBD2	TRBV6-5	TRBJ2-1	many	CASSYWGAGGFNEQFF	TGTGCCAGCAGTTACTGGGGAGCGGGGGGCTTCAATGAGCAGTTCTTC
.	TRBV7-2	TRBJ2-3	.	CANSLRGTGTDTQYF	TGTGCCAACAGCTTACGGGGGACTGGCACAGATACGCAGTATTTT
.	TRBV5-6	TRBJ2-3	many	CASGNDRLRTDTQYF	TGTGCCAGCGGGAATGACAGGCTTCGCACAGATACGCAGTATTTT
TRBD2	TRBV4-2	TRBJ2-3	many	CASSQLGSGITSTDTQYF	TGTGCCAGCAGCCAATTGGGGAGCGGGATTACTAGCACAGATACGCAGTATTTT
.	TRBV10-1	TRBJ2-5	many	CASSEGGSQETQYF	TGCGCCAGCAGTGAAGGGGGATCCCAAGAGACCCAGTACTTC
.	TRBV18	TRBJ1-1	few	CASSPARPEAFF	TGTGCCAGCTCACCGGCCAGGCCTGAAGCTTTCTTT
.	TRBV20-1	TRBJ2-3	many	CSARDPWGTDTQYF	TGCAGTGCTAGAGACCCTTGGGGCACAGATACGCAGTATTTT
TRBD2	TRBV29-1	TRBJ2-1	many	CSVERTSGGAEGEQFF	TGCAGCGTTGAACGGACTAGCGGGGGGGCGGAGGGTGAGCAGTTCTTC
.	TRBV7-2	TRBJ2-2	many	CASRYLMNTGELFF	TGTGCCAGCAGGTACCTTATGAACACCGGGGAGCTGTTTTTT
.	TRBV27	TRBJ1-2	many	CASSLSPSGETYGYTF	TGTGCCAGCAGTTTATCGCCGTCAGGGGAGACCTATGGCTACACCTTC
.	TRBV6-2/TRBV6-3	TRBJ1-2	many	CASSYSWTLGYTF	TGTGCCAGCAGTTACTCCTGGACCCTTGGCTACACCTTC
.	TRBV7-2	TRBJ2-7	many	CASSPAGGGNYEQYF	TGTGCCAGCAGCCCCGCAGGGGGGGGCAATTACGAGCAGTACTTC
.	TRBV29-1	TRBJ2-2	few	CSVDSSPGNTGELFF	TGCAGCGTTGACTCCAGCCCGGGGAACACCGGGGAGCTGTTTTTT
.	TRBV7-6	TRBJ2-1	many	CASSATYNEQFF	TGTGCCAGCAGCGCTACCTACAATGAGCAGTTCTTC
.	TRBV6-5	TRBJ1-2	many	CASSYSTGTNYGYTF	TGTGCCAGCAGTTACTCTACAGGGACGAACTATGGCTACACCTTC
.	TRBV5-1	TRBJ2-6	many	CASSFVGTGANVLTF	TGCGCCAGCAGCTTTGTGGGCACGGGGGCCAACGTCCTGACTTTC
.	TRBV4-3	TRBJ1-2	many	CASSQDKGIRAYGYTF	TGCGCCAGCAGCCAAGATAAAGGGATTAGAGCCTATGGCTACACCTTC
.	TRBV2	TRBJ2-6	many	CAGRGFGANVLTF	TGTGCCGGGCGGGGCTTTGGGGCCAACGTCCTGACTTTC
TRBD1	TRBV15	TRBJ1-4	many	CATASGGGTGVEKLFF	TGTGCCACCGCCTCAGGAGGAGGGACAGGGGTTGAAAAACTGTTTTTT
.	TRBV7-9	TRBJ2-7	many	CASSLEVPRHEQYF	TGTGCCAGCAGCCTAGAGGTCCCTCGGCACGAGCAGTACTTC
.	TRBV15	TRBJ1-2	many	CATSSAPGAWYGYTF	TGTGCCACCAGCAGCGCCCCGGGGGCTTGGTATGGCTACACCTTC
.	TRBV27	TRBJ2-7	.	CASSFGVTPRWEQYF	TGTGCCAGCAGTTTTGGGGTGACCCCTCGATGGGAGCAGTACTTC
.	TRBV7-2	TRBJ1-5	many	CASSLWAGASNQPQHF	TGTGCCAGCAGCTTGTGGGCAGGGGCTAGCAATCAGCCCCAGCATTTT
TRBD1	TRBV5-1	TRBJ2-7	once	CASSRGTGYGEQYF	TGCGCCAGCAGCCGCGGGACAGGGTACGGCGAGCAGTACTTC
TRBD2	TRBV12-3/TRBV12-4	TRBJ2-3	many	CASSFGTSGNTDTQYF	TGTGCCAGCAGTTTCGGGACTAGCGGTAACACAGATACGCAGTATTTT
TRBD1	TRBV20-1	TRBJ1-1	many	CSAPRQGGISFF	TGCAGTGCACCTAGACAGGGAGGAATTTCTTTCTTT
.	TRBV4-3	TRBJ1-6	many	CASSQDRTANSPLHF	TGCGCCAGCAGCCAAGATAGAACAGCAAATTCACCCCTCCACTTT
TRBD1	TRBV5-1	TRBJ1-1	many	CASSWGQELNTEAFF	TGCGCCAGCAGCTGGGGACAGGAGCTGAACACTGAAGCTTTCTTT
.	TRBV12-3/TRBV12-4	TRBJ1-6	many	CASSLHLDRGGRSPLHF	TGTGCCAGCAGTCTACACTTGGACCGTGGGGGGCGGTCACCCCTCCACTTT
TRBD1	TRBV6-5	TRBJ1-5	many	CASRVTGLNSNQPQHF	TGTGCCAGCAGGGTGACAGGGTTAAACTCTAATCAGCCCCAGCATTTT
.	TRBV12-3/TRBV12-4	TRBJ1-3	.	CASSYRLRGRVDSGNTIYF	TGTGCCAGCAGTTACCGGCTGAGAGGACGGGTCGACTCTGGAAACACCATATATTTT
.	TRBV15	TRBJ2-3	many	CATSRRVDTQYF	TGTGCCACCAGCAGACGGGTAGATACGCAGTATTTT
.	TRBV4-1	TRBJ2-4	many	CASSQYIPRVNIQYF	TGCGCCAGCAGCCAATATATCCCCAGGGTAAACATTCAGTACTTC
.	TRBV29-1	TRBJ2-7	many	CSVEDGFSIPTEQYF	TGCAGCGTTGAAGATGGCTTTTCTATCCCTACCGAGCAGTACTTC
.	TRBV24-1	TRBJ1-5	many	CATSQRGGGNQPQHF	TGTGCCACCAGTCAACGGGGGGGGGGCAATCAGCCCCAGCATTTT
TRBD1	TRBV2	TRBJ1-2	medium-sized	CASRADRVDGYTF	TGTGCCAGCAGGGCCGACAGGGTGGATGGCTACACCTTC
.	TRBV7-2	TRBJ1-1	many	CASRSDRNTEAFF	TGTGCCAGCAGGAGCGACAGGAACACTGAAGCTTTCTTT
.	TRBV4-2	TRBJ2-7	many	CASSQDLYEQYF	TGTGCCAGCAGCCAAGATCTCTACGAGCAGTACTTC
.	TRBV5-6	TRBJ2-7	many	CASSQGPLSSYEQYF	TGTGCCAGCAGCCAGGGACCGTTGAGCTCCTACGAGCAGTACTTC
.	TRBV5-6	TRBJ1-6	few	CASSLGLGNSPLHF	TGTGCCAGCAGTCTCGGGCTGGGGAATTCACCCCTCCACTTT
.	TRBV4-3	TRBJ2-7	many	CASSQAMGVPYGYEQYF	TGCGCCAGCAGCCAAGCGATGGGGGTACCGTATGGTTACGAGCAGTACTTC
.	TRBV7-9	TRBJ2-7	many	CASSLGTVYEQYF	TGTGCCAGCAGCTTAGGGACAGTTTACGAGCAGTACTTC
TRBD1	TRBV7-8	TRBJ2-3	many	CASSFWTGYTQYF	TGTGCCAGCAGCTTTTGGACAGGGTATACGCAGTATTTT
TRBD2	TRBV5-1	TRBJ2-1	many	CASSSIPGGDDSYNEQFF	TGCGCCAGCAGCTCGATTCCCGGGGGGGACGACTCCTACAATGAGCAGTTCTTC
TRBD1	TRBV19	TRBJ1-5	few	CASRIQGAGQPQHF	TGTGCCAGTAGAATACAGGGGGCTGGTCAGCCCCAGCATTTT
.	TRBV11-1	TRBJ2-1	many	CASSLASSENFNEQFF	TGTGCCAGCAGCTTAGCATCTAGCGAGAATTTTAATGAGCAGTTCTTC
.	TRBV12-3/TRBV12-4	TRBJ1-6	.	CASSRVDSYNSPLHF	TGTGCCAGCAGCCGGGTGGACTCCTATAATTCACCCCTCCACTTT
.	TRBV7-2	TRBJ2-4	many	CASSPGRGRGNIQYF	TGTGCCAGCAGCCCCGGCCGAGGGCGTGGGAACATTCAGTACTTC